Below are 31 T cell receptor beta chains sequenced from a single sample in a study of T cell repertoires in cytomegalovirus infection. Which antigens these TCRs recognize remains unknown. TCRdb reanalysed the reads using MiXCR and keeps one entry per CDR3 protein. The sample carries hundreds of thousands of distinct CDR3 sequences, 25% to 30% recorded once. Here the sequenced sample was cultured PBMCs, taken from culture after CMV antigen stimulation. The receptors come from a human donor in good health (CMV status not recorded). Some clones in this sample may be carry-over from other donors' samples.

This clonotype has a count of ten or more. The chain links TRBV5-1 to TRBJ2-2; 8 positions agree with TRBD1. The CDR3 covers 15 residues. V shed 3 bases and J 1 base; nucleotides not matched to a gene: 2. CDR1 is SGHRS and CDR2 is YFSETQ in the germline V gene. CDR3 DNA sequence: TGCGCCAGCAGCTCGGGACAGGTGAACACCGGGGAGCTGTTTTTT. Its protein product is CASSSGQVNTGELFF. The full variable domain, rest sourced from reference TRBV5-1 and TRBJ2-2, is KAGVTQTPRYLIKTRGQQVTLSCSPISGHRSVSWYQQTPGQGLQFLFEYFSETQRNKGNFPGRFSGRQFSNSRSEMNVSTLELGDSALYLCASSSGQVNTGELFFGEGSRLTVL.

There are many counts of this clonotype. The chain recombines TRBV12-3 or TRBV12-4 with TRBJ1-1; TRBD1 aligns across 12 bases. V dropped 3 bases and J dropped 2; count of bases not matched to a gene: 4. CDR3 length: 16 amino acids. This CDR3 reads CASSLGQGAINTEAFF. The DNA for the CDR3 is TGTGCCAGCAGTTTGGGACAGGGGGCCATCAACACTGAAGCTTTCTTT.

This clonotype was seen more than once but under ten times. The chain combines TRBV7-4 with TRBJ2-7; D is perhaps TRBD2 (7 bases). Trimming took off 4 bases at V and 5 bases at J, with 21 bases between the two ends. Looked up from germline, CDR1 is SGHVT and CDR2 is SQSDAQ. CDR3 length equals 16 residues. CDR3 in amino acids: CASSSKGGGRANEQYF. The CDR3 DNA reads as TGTGCCAGCAGCTCAAAGGGGGGGGGGCGCGCCAACGAGCAGTACTTC.

This clonotype occurred many times. This chain joins TRBV7-8 and TRBJ1-6; TRBD1 matches at 7 bases. The germline V gene encodes CDR1 SGHVS and CDR2 FQNEAQ. J was trimmed by 6 bases and V by 3 bases; bases with no gene match: 5. The CDR3 is 15 amino acids. In nucleotides, the CDR3 is TGTGCCAGCAGCTTCGAGACAGGGAGTAATTCACCCCTCCACTTT. Its translation is CASSFETGSNSPLHF. The full variable domain, its missing parts supplied by reference TRBV7-8 and TRBJ1-6, is GAGVSQSPRYKVAKRGQDVALRCDPISGHVSLFWYQQALGQGPEFLTYFQNEAQLDKSGLPSDRFFAERPEGSVSTLKIQRTQQEDSAVYLCASSFETGSNSPLHFGNGTRLTVT.

The sample holds many counts of this clonotype. The chain carries TRBV6-1 and TRBJ2-2; D ambiguous. The CDR3 runs 13 residues. The V gene's germline CDR1 is MNHNS and CDR2 SASEGT. Trimming took 5 bases from V and 3 from J, leaving 7 bases between them. Here the CDR3 reads CASSRVYTGELFF. The CDR3 coding sequence is TGTGCCAGCAGTCGGGTCTACACCGGGGAGCTGTTTTTT.

The genes are TRBV2 and TRBJ1-6, with 8 positions matching TRBD1. The CDR3 sequence is 14 residues long. Trimming at V came to 6 bases and at J to 10 bases, leaving 8 bases not matched to a gene. Germline V gene lookup returns CDR1 SNHLY and CDR2 FYNNEI. The CDR3 protein is CASRNEQGVSPLHF. As DNA, the CDR3 is TGTGCCAGCAGGAATGAACAGGGGGTCTCACCCCTCCACTTT. The variable domain in full, with the rest retrieved from reference TRBV2 and TRBJ1-6, is EPEVTQTPSHQVTQMGQEVILRCVPISNHLYFYWYRQILGQKVEFLVSFYNNEISEKSEIFDDQFSVERPDGSNFTLKIRSTKLEDSAMYFCASRNEQGVSPLHFGNGTRLTVT.

This clonotype was counted only a few times. V and J are TRBV7-9 and TRBJ2-1; no definite D call. This CDR3 region has 13 residues. The germline V gene has CDR1 SEHNR and CDR2 FQNEAQ (reference sequence). Trimming took 1 base from V and 7 from J, leaving 8 bases between them. The CDR3 DNA reads TGTGCCAGCAGCTTAGAATACCTTAATGAGCAGTTCTTC. Encoded protein: CASSLEYLNEQFF.

J is TRBJ2-6 and V is TRBV6-5; 10 nucleotides line up with TRBD1. The CDR3 loop spans 18 amino acids. Trimming removed 6 bases from V and 1 base from J; junction bases left unmatched: 9. CDR1 and CDR2 (germline): MNHEY, SVGAGI. The CDR3 loop reads CASSRPGQGSSGANVLTF. The CDR3 coding sequence is TGTGCCAGCAGCCGCCCGGGACAGGGGTCTTCTGGGGCCAACGTCCTGACTTTC.

In its sample, this clonotype was seen a few times. The chain combines TRBV19 with TRBJ1-5; D uncertain. The CDR3 is 15 amino acids. CDR1 is LNHDA, CDR2 SQIVND, per germline (reference sequence). Trimming took off 4 bases at V and 7 bases at J, with 17 bases between the two ends. In DNA, the CDR3 is TGTGCCAGTAGTACCCTAAGTCCGATGGGGCAGCCCCAGCATTTT. Translation gives CASSTLSPMGQPQHF.

This clonotype was recorded a few times. The V call is TRBV10-3, the J call TRBJ2-7; D is uncertain. The CDR3 is 14 amino acids. Germline lookup yields CDR1 ENHRY and CDR2 SYGVKD. Trimming cost V 0 bases and J 5 bases, with 11 bases left between them. The CDR3 here is CAISESVKTHEQYF. CDR3 bases: TGTGCCATCAGTGAGTCAGTAAAAACCCACGAGCAGTACTTC.

The chain uses TRBV12-3 or TRBV12-4 and TRBJ1-2; D possibly corresponds to TRBD1 (5 bases). CDR3 length equals 14 residues. V gave up 1 base and J gave up 5 bases, with 11 bases separating them. CDR3 DNA sequence: TGTGCCAGCAGTTTAGTTGGGACGGAGTATGGCTACACCTTC. This gives the protein CASSLVGTEYGYTF.

The chain is built from TRBV28 and TRBJ1-1; D not resolved. Trimming cost V 3 bases and J 6 bases, with 8 bases left between them. CDR3 length: 12 residues. Germline CDR1 reads MDHEN; CDR2 reads SYDVKM. This chain's CDR3 is CASSFKGPEAFF. As DNA, the CDR3 is TGTGCCAGCAGTTTTAAAGGGCCTGAAGCTTTCTTT.

CDR3 DNA sequence: TGCGCCAGCAGTCGACAGGGGGACAATCAGCCCCAGCATTTT. This encodes CASSRQGDNQPQHF. This chain joins TRBV10-2 and TRBJ1-5; 9 bases are shared with TRBD1. V trimming: 5 bases; J trimming: 3 bases; junction bases outside the gene matches: 2. Germline V gene data show CDR1 as WSHSY and CDR2 as SAAADI. The CDR3 has 14 amino acids.

The rearrangement joins TRBV3-1 to TRBJ1-2; tentative D call: TRBD1 (5 bases). The CDR3 has 16 amino acids. Germline V CDR1 and CDR2: LGHDT, YNNKEL (reference sequence). With 0 bases removed from V and 5 bases from J, the gap between germline ends came to 16 bases. The CDR3 coding sequence is TGTGCCAGCAGCCAAGATAATTCTTGGCAGGGATATGGCTACACCTTC. As protein: CASSQDNSWQGYGYTF.

The rearrangement uses TRBV28 and TRBJ2-2, with TRBD2 as a possible D gene (5 bases). This CDR3 spans 17 amino acids. Germline loops: CDR1 MDHEN, CDR2 SYDVKM. Trimming stripped 2 bases from V and 0 bases from J, with 13 bases between. CDR3 DNA sequence: TGTGCCAGCAGTTTAGAGGGCTCATTTACGAACACCGGGGAGCTGTTTTTT. Its translation: CASSLEGSFTNTGELFF.

This clonotype was detected only a few times. The chain couples TRBV27 to TRBJ1-4, with 10 bases matching TRBD1. V lost 5 bases and J lost 8; bases outside the gene matches: 5. Germline loops: CDR1 MNHEY, CDR2 SMNVEV (reference sequence). The CDR3 extends over 14 amino acids. DNA for the CDR3: TGTGCCAGCAGTCCGGACAGGGGGTTCGAAAAACTGTTTTTT. As protein: CASSPDRGFEKLFF. The full variable domain, completed using reference TRBV27 and TRBJ1-4, is EAQVTQNPRYLITVTGKKLTVTCSQNMNHEYMSWYRQDPGLGLRQIYYSMNVEVTDKGDVPEGYKVSRKEKRNFPLILESPSPNQTSLYFCASSPDRGFEKLFFGSGTQLSVL.

The rearrangement links TRBV18 to TRBJ1-2, with TRBD1 matching over 7 bases. The CDR3 length is 14 residues. The germline CDR1 and CDR2 sequences are KGHSH and LQKENI. With V trimmed by 3 bases and J by 3 bases, 4 bases remained unmatched. CDR3 region: CASSPEGADYGYTF. DNA of the CDR3: TGTGCCAGCTCACCGGAGGGGGCCGACTATGGCTACACCTTC.

This clonotype has only a few counts. This rearrangement joins TRBV7-9 to TRBJ2-5, with 15 bases fitting TRBD2. Trimming removed 5 bases from V and 0 bases from J; junction bases left unmatched: 7. The CDR3 sequence is 18 residues long. Germline lookup yields CDR1 SEHNR and CDR2 FQNEAQ (reference sequence). The DNA of the CDR3 is TGTGCCAGCAGCCTGGGACTAGCGGGGGGATTGTACCAAGAGACCCAGTACTTC. Amino acid sequence: CASSLGLAGGLYQETQYF. The full variable domain, in which reference TRBV7-9 and TRBJ2-5 provide the parts outside the CDR3, is DTGVSQNPRHKITKRGQNVTFRCDPISEHNRLYWYRQTLGQGPEFLTYFQNEAQLEKSRLLSDRFSAERPKGSFSTLEIQRTEQGDSAMYLCASSLGLAGGLYQETQYFGPGTRLLVL.

CDR3 sequence (DNA): TGCAGTGCTAACCCGACCCGGACGGGGACGGGTCAGCCCCAGCATTTT. It codes for CSANPTRTGTGQPQHF. The gene calls are TRBV20-1 and TRBJ1-5; perhaps TRBD1 as D (5 bases). V shed 4 bases and J shed 6 bases, with 22 bases lying between them. This CDR3 is built from 16 residues. The germline gives CDR1 DFQATT, CDR2 SNEGSKA (reference sequence).

The chain uses TRBV12-3 or TRBV12-4 and TRBJ1-2; unclear D gene. The V end was cut by 5 bases, the J end by 3 bases, with 10 bases between. The CDR3 sequence is 13 residues long. This chain's CDR3 is CASSTGVYYGYTF. The CDR3 nucleotides are TGTGCCAGCAGTACGGGTGTTTACTATGGCTACACCTTC.

The V gene is TRBV2, the J gene TRBJ1-2, with 9 bases fitting TRBD1. Germline trimming cut 5 bases from V and 7 bases from J; bases unmatched to any gene: 5. Germline V lookup: CDR1 SNHLY, CDR2 FYNNEI. CDR3 size: 13 residues. For the CDR3, the DNA is TGTGCCAGCAGTACGGACAGGGGCGCTGGCTACACCTTC. Protein product: CASSTDRGAGYTF.

This clonotype was observed a handful of times. The chain joins TRBV2 to TRBJ1-3; D is possibly TRBD1 (5 bases). V dropped 1 base and J dropped 0 bases, with 10 bases sitting between them. CDR3 length: 16 residues. Germline values: CDR1 SNHLY, CDR2 FYNNEI. The CDR3 DNA is TGTGCCAGCAGTGAAGGGGGCAGCTACTCTGGAAACACCATATATTTT. This translates into CASSEGGSYSGNTIYF.

This clonotype came up a few times. This sequence joins TRBV12-3 or TRBV12-4 and TRBJ1-2; weak D call: TRBD1 (6 bases). Trimming removed 2 bases from V and 7 bases from J, with 11 bases in between. The CDR3 spans 13 residues. This chain's CDR3 is CASSLPGASGYTF. The CDR3 nucleotides read TGTGCCAGCAGTTTACCAGGGGCGAGTGGCTACACCTTC.

In this sample, this clonotype turned up a few times. The gene calls are TRBV6-1 and TRBJ2-1; 9 positions match TRBD2. V gave up 6 bases and J gave up 4 bases; unmatched junction bases: 13. The CDR3 spans 17 residues. The germline V gene has CDR1 MNHNS and CDR2 SASEGT. The DNA for the CDR3 is TGTGCCAGCAGCCGGGGGGGGATAGCGGGGGTGTACAATGAGCAGTTCTTC. Encoded protein: CASSRGGIAGVYNEQFF.

The chain links TRBV6-2 or TRBV6-3 to TRBJ2-3; D remains unclear. Germline V gene lookup returns CDR1 MNHEY and CDR2 SVGEGT. V lost 7 bases and J lost 1, with 9 bases in between. The CDR3 covers 13 residues. CDR3 protein: CASTTIGTDTQYF. The CDR3 region has the DNA TGTGCCAGCACTACGATCGGCACAGATACGCAGTATTTT.

In its sample, this clonotype was seen many times. The chain joins TRBV7-3 to TRBJ2-3, with 7 bases lining up with TRBD2. Looked up from germline, CDR1 is SGHTA and CDR2 is FQGTGA. J was trimmed by 4 bases and V by 5 bases; bases with no gene match: 12. This CDR3 contains 16 residues. CDR3 amino acids: CASSPWGEGEADTQYF. CDR3 DNA sequence: TGTGCCAGCAGCCCTTGGGGGGAGGGCGAAGCAGATACGCAGTATTTT.

This chain uses TRBV20-1 with TRBJ1-4; unclear D gene. The CDR3 runs 14 residues. In germline, CDR1 is DFQATT, CDR2 SNEGSKA (reference sequence). The germline V and J ends were trimmed by 3 bases and 3 bases, with 11 bases remaining between them. CDR3 region: CSASFRASNEKLFF. CDR3 sequence (DNA): TGCAGTGCTAGTTTCCGGGCGTCTAATGAAAAACTGTTTTTT.

The V call is TRBV12-3 or TRBV12-4, the J call TRBJ1-2; no definite D call. The CDR3 is made up of 12 amino acids. V shed 5 bases and J shed 5 bases, with 9 bases lying between them. Here the CDR3 DNA reads TGTGCCAGCAGTGTTAAAGGATATGGCTACACCTTC. The encoded protein is CASSVKGYGYTF.

Only one count was recorded for this clonotype. V is TRBV6-1 and J is TRBJ1-2; D call uncertain. Germline assignment: CDR1 MNHNS and CDR2 SASEGT. CDR3 size: 14 residues. V gave up 4 bases and J gave up 6 bases, with 15 bases separating them. CDR3 sequence: CASSVKGVYDGYTF. In DNA form, the CDR3 reads TGTGCCAGCAGTGTGAAGGGAGTCTACGATGGCTACACCTTC.

This chain connects TRBV7-2 to TRBJ2-5; 8 nucleotides agree with TRBD2. CDR1 and CDR2 from the germline V gene are SGHTA and FQGNSA. The V and J ends lost 5 bases and 2 bases, in that order; junction bases with no gene match: 7. The CDR3 is 15 residues long. CDR3 sequence: CASSQRLAFQETQYF. CDR3 sequence (DNA): TGTGCCAGCAGCCAGAGACTAGCGTTTCAAGAGACCCAGTACTTC.

The chain combines TRBV7-6 with TRBJ1-4, with D unclear. Trimming removed 1 base at V and 0 bases at J, with 6 bases between. Germline V gives CDR1 SGHVS, CDR2 FNYEAQ. The CDR3 loop spans 15 amino acids. The CDR3 sequence is CASSLGSATNEKLFF. The CDR3 DNA is TGTGCCAGCAGCTTAGGTTCTGCAACTAATGAAAAACTGTTTTTT.